The T cell receptor beta chain described here comes from a study of regulatory T cells in long-lasting Graves disease (dated by TCRdb to the early 2020s). Turning to the overall study: To count as having persistent Graves' disease, a patient had to have received antithyroid drug treatment for over 5 years with TSH receptor autoantibodies remaining persistently positive. Persistent Graves' disease patients in the clinical cohort had taken antithyroid drugs for approximately 10 years on average. The study took place in China and was registered as a clinical trial. A total of roughly 35 samples were covered by TCR sequencing, comprising 13 persistent and about 20 newly diagnosed Graves' disease patients. Patients with persistent Graves' disease were compared with patients with newly diagnosed Graves' disease using TCR sequencing and RNA sequencing of peripheral blood.

Overall study outcomes, separate from this receptor: TRBV28, TRBJ1-2 and TRBJ2-5 were preferentially used in persistent disease, while TRBV20-1 and TRBJ2-1 were favored in newly diagnosed disease. Sequencing and analysis were restricted to the TCR beta chain. The study examined only peripheral blood because the primary lesion, thyroid tissue, could not be accessed. The authors noted that the small sample size was a limitation that may lower accuracy. More public clonotypes were shared among persistent patients (under 3,000) than among newly diagnosed patients (roughly 960). Persistent Graves' disease patients showed lower TCR Shannon entropy and fewer highly expanded clones than newly diagnosed patients, suggesting clonal expansion.

The time point label here, explained by the study, means: persistent/refractory GD, antithyroid drugs over 5 years with positive TRAb. For both TCR sequencing and RNA sequencing, RNA was extracted from PBMCs in TRIzol. The diagnosis of Graves' disease followed American Thyroid Association guidelines. Patients for the study were recruited at an endocrinology department in Xi'an, China. Each patient gave about 8.1 milliliters of peripheral blood, collected in an EDTA anticoagulant tube. PBMCs were isolated by Ficoll Paque Plus density gradient separation without further T cell sorting. An Agilent 2100 Bioanalyzer and agarose gel were used to assess RNA quality, and a NanoDrop 2000 was used to measure RNA concentration. A word on this clonotype: No antigen is known for it. No much larger clone is present one base from it, and per-base qualities are unavailable.

The germline V gene sets CDR1 to SGHTA and CDR2 to FQGNSA. V is shortened by 1 base, J by 7 bases, and the region joining them spans 5 bases. The cysteine opens and the phenylalanine closes a CDR3 of 12 amino acids. Only the CDR3 region is kept as DNA, spanning 36 bases read in frame from base 1. Library method: multiplex PCR. The listed sequencing device is Illumina HiSeq 4000. iRepertoire HTBI primers and Arm-PCR amplification of CDR3 regions were used to construct TCR beta libraries. Gel purification was performed on PCR products prior to sequencing. The authors' analysis ran thus. A total of roughly 65 TRBV and 14 TRBJ segments were identified across samples and were used for gene usage analysis of CDR3 amino acid clonotypes. Filtered high-quality paired reads were merged into contigs using COPE and FqMerger. BLAST was used to align contigs to IMGT TRBV, TRBD and TRBJ reference genes, with CDR3 defined following IMGT. Highly expanded clones were defined as clonotypes with a frequency above 0.1%. Shannon entropy served as the measure of repertoire diversity, while the Gini coefficient captured V-J evenness. A clonotype found in more than one individual was treated as public. In-frame beta chains were kept once TCRdb had trimmed the public reads at Q25 with fastp and called clones with MiXCR. When rows share a CDR3 protein, they turn into one entry using the most common DNA and genes. These V and J calls derive from TCRdb rather than the authors' analysis. This sample comprises about 470,000 distinct CDR3 sequences, roughly 20% of them detected only once. In total, the top ten clones hold 7.8% of the sample.

The receptor chain draws on TRBV7-2 and TRBJ1-3, with the identity of the D gene unclear. The starting material was peripheral blood mononuclear cells (PBMCs), obtained when the disease was refractory, from a patient treated with antithyroid drugs. The receptor was derived from a female donor with Graves disease. The bases read TGTGCCAGCAGCTTAGGAGTGAACACCATATATTTT. This encodes CASSLGVNTIYF.